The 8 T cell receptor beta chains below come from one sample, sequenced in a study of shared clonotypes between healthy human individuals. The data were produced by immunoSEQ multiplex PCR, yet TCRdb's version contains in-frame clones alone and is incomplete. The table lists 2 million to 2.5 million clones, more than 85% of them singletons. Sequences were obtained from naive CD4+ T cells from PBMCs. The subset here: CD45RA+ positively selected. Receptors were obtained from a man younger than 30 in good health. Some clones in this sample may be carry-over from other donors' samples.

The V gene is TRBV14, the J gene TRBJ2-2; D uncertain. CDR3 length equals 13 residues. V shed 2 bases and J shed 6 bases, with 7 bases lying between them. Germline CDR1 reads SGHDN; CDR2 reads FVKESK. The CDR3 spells CASSQRAPGELFF. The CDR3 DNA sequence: TGTGCCAGCAGCCAACGGGCCCCCGGGGAGCTGTTTTTT.

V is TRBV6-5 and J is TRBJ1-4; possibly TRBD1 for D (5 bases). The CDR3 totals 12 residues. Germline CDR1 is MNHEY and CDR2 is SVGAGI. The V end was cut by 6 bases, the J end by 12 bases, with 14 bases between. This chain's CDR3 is CASSLEGGELFF. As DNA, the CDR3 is TGTGCCAGCAGCCTCGAGGGAGGGGAACTGTTTTTT.

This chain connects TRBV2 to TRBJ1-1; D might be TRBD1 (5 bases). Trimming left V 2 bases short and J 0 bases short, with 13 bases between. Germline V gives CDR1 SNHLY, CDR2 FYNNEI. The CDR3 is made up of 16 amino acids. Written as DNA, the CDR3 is TGTGCCAGCAGTGAATTGGGGGGGGTCGTGAACACTGAAGCTTTCTTT. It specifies CASSELGGVVNTEAFF. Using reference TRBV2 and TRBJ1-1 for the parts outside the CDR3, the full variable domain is EPEVTQTPSHQVTQMGQEVILRCVPISNHLYFYWYRQILGQKVEFLVSFYNNEISEKSEIFDDQFSVERPDGSNFTLKIRSTKLEDSAMYFCASSELGGVVNTEAFFGQGTRLTVV.

Here the CDR3 DNA reads TGCAGCTACAGGGGACAGGGCTACGAGCAGTACTTC. Translation gives CSYRGQGYEQYF. V and J are TRBV29-1 and TRBJ2-7; TRBD1 agrees at 9 bases. Germline CDR1 reads SQVTM; CDR2 reads ANQGSEA. Germline trimming cut 8 bases from V and 3 bases from J; bases unmatched to any gene: 5. CDR3 length: 12 amino acids.

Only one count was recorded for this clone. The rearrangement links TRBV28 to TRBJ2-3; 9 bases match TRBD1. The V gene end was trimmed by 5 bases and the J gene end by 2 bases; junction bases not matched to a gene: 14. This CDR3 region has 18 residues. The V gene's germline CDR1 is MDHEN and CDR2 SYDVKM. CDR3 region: CASSGDPGTGIDTDTQYF. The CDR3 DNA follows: TGTGCCAGCAGTGGCGATCCCGGGACAGGGATAGACACAGATACGCAGTATTTT.

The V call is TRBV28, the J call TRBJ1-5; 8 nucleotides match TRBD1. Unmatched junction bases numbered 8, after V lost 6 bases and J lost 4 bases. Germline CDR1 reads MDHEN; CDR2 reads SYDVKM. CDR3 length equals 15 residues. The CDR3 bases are TGTGCCAGCAGACTTCTACAGGGGGGAAATCAGCCCCAGCATTTT. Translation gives CASRLLQGGNQPQHF.

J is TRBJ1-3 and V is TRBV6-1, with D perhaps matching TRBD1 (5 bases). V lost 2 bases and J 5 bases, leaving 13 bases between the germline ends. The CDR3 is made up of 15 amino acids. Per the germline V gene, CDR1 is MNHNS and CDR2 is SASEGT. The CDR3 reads CASSELGVFRNTIYF. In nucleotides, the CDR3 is TGTGCCAGCAGTGAATTGGGGGTATTTAGAAACACCATATATTTT.

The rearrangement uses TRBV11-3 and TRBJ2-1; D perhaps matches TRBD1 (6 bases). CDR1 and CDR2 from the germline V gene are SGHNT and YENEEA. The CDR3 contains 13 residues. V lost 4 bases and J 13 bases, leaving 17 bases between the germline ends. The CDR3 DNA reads TGTGCCAGCAGCTCGGGTCAGGGGCTTGAACAGTTCTTC. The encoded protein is CASSSGQGLEQFF.